The 30 T cell receptor beta chains given below trace back to one sample, sequenced in a study of Graves' ophthalmopathy and Graves' hyperthyroidism. Researchers took RNA transcripts and amplified TCR beta CDR3 regions from them. After a first-round RT-PCR with HTBI primers, a second-round multiplex PCR was run. TCRdb redid the calling of the multiplex PCR reads with MiXCR, one entry per CDR3 protein. This sample yields around 50,000 distinct CDR3 sequences, of which around 45% are seen a single time; 23% belongs to the top ten. Source material: peripheral blood. These receptors were taken from an adult man with Graves' ophthalmopathy.

V and J are TRBV20-1 and TRBJ1-2; TRBD1 aligns across 8 bases. The CDR3 runs 16 residues. Germline lookup yields CDR1 DFQATT and CDR2 SNEGSKA (reference sequence). Trimming cost V 1 base and J 4 bases; bases outside gene matches: 11. The CDR3 is CSARGLAGQDLYGYTF. Written as DNA, the CDR3 is TGCAGTGCTAGAGGACTAGCGGGACAGGATCTCTATGGCTACACCTTC.

A note on this clonotype: The missing conserved phenylalanine or tryptophan at the end of this CDR3 makes a read error likely. This rearrangement joins TRBV19 to TRBJ1-2, with a possible D match to TRBD1 (6 bases). The CDR3 consists of 14 residues. CDR1 LNHDA and CDR2 SQIVND come from the germline V gene (reference sequence). Trimming cost V 5 bases and J 4 bases, with 14 bases left between them. CDR3 sequence reads: CASSLTGSTYGYTS. The CDR3 nucleotides are TGTGCCAGTAGTTTGACAGGATCAACCTATGGCTACACCTCC.

This clonotype was observed a handful of times. A single base separates this from a much larger clone, so it may be a read error. This chain links TRBV4-2 with TRBJ1-1; the D gene is possibly TRBD1 (5 bases). The CDR3 loop spans 13 amino acids. The germline gives CDR1 LGHNA, CDR2 YNFKEQ. V lost 8 bases, J lost 6 bases, and 16 bases lay in between. DNA of the CDR3: TGTGCCAGCGGCAGGGAAGTTGTGTCTGAAGCTTTCTTT. Protein: CASGREVVSEAFF.

This chain uses TRBV9 with TRBJ1-1, with unresolved D. The CDR3 consists of 14 residues. Germline V gene data show CDR1 as SGDLS and CDR2 as YYNGEE. The V and J ends lost 3 bases and 1 base respectively, with 10 bases between them. The DNA for the CDR3 is TGTGCCAGCAGCGCGGGTGTAGAGAACACTGAAGCTTTCTTT. Translation gives CASSAGVENTEAFF.

V usage is TRBV6-1 and J usage is TRBJ2-7, with D perhaps given as TRBD1 or TRBD2 (5 bases each). This CDR3 is 12 amino acids long. Trimming shortened V by 3 bases and J by 2 bases, and 5 bases separated the two germline ends. Germline values: CDR1 MNHNS, CDR2 SASEGT. CDR3 DNA: TGTGCCAGCAGTGAGGGACCCTACGAGCAGTACGTC. Its protein is CASSEGPYEQYV.

This clonotype has at least ten counts. The chain combines TRBV7-8 with TRBJ1-2; 8 positions match TRBD1. The CDR3 loop spans 14 amino acids. The germline V gene encodes CDR1 SGHVS and CDR2 FQNEAQ. Unmatched junction bases numbered 10, after V lost 5 bases and J lost 8 bases. The CDR3 region has the DNA TGTGCCAGCAGCCCCGACAGGGGATCAGGAGGCTACACCTTC. It is translated as CASSPDRGSGGYTF.

The chain couples TRBV20-1 to TRBJ1-1; D is unresolved. CDR3 size: 12 residues. V was cut by 0 bases and J by 5 bases, with 7 bases left in between. Germline V lookup: CDR1 DFQATT, CDR2 SNEGSKA (reference sequence). CDR3 nucleotide sequence: TGCAGTGCTAGAGATAGCGGTACTGAAGCTTTCTTT. Residues: CSARDSGTEAFF.

By sample share, this clonotype is medium-sized. V gene TRBV15 combines with J gene TRBJ2-5; D unresolved. The germline V gene encodes CDR1 LNHNV and CDR2 YYDKDF (reference sequence). Trimming stripped 0 bases from V and 7 bases from J, with 6 bases between. The CDR3 sequence is 12 residues long. CDR3: CATSRDTTTQYF. CDR3 nucleotide sequence: TGTGCCACCAGCAGAGATACGACGACCCAGTACTTC.

This chain joins TRBV29-1 and TRBJ1-4; D remains unclear. The germline gives CDR1 SQVTM, CDR2 ANQGSEA. The CDR3 extends over 17 amino acids. Trimming shortened V by 0 bases and J by 4 bases, and 18 bases separated the two germline ends. DNA of the CDR3: TGCAGCGTTGAAGAAGTCGGGCCCCGACTAGTTAATGAAAAACTGTTTTTT. Its protein is CSVEEVGPRLVNEKLFF.

This clonotype was detected ten times or more. The chain links TRBV6-1 to TRBJ1-2; D may be TRBD1 (6 bases). V was clipped by 10 bases and J by 3 bases, with 12 bases between them. The CDR3 spans 12 residues. Germline V CDR1 and CDR2: MNHNS, SASEGT. CDR3 in amino acids: CATRTVHYGYTF. The DNA of the CDR3 is TGTGCCACGAGGACAGTCCACTATGGCTACACCTTC.

This clonotype was seen a few times. This sequence joins TRBV27 and TRBJ1-1, with D possibly being TRBD1 (6 bases). Between the trimmed V and J ends, which lost 5 bases and 0 bases, there was a span of 19 bases. From germline, CDR1 is MNHEY and CDR2 SMNVEV (reference sequence). This CDR3 is built from 17 residues. CDR3 sequence (DNA): TGTGCCAGCAGTCGGCGGATCAACAGGGAAATGAACACTGAAGCTTTCTTT. Protein product: CASSRRINREMNTEAFF.

This clonotype was counted at least ten times. The chain couples TRBV10-1 to TRBJ2-5; D uncertain. V was cut by 10 bases and J by 5 bases, with 11 bases left in between. Germline V gene data show CDR1 as WNHNN and CDR2 as SYGVQD (reference sequence). The CDR3 is made up of 11 amino acids. The CDR3 protein is CATASLETQYF. In nucleotides, the CDR3 is TGCGCCACGGCCAGCTTGGAGACCCAGTACTTC.

The rearrangement links TRBV5-6 to TRBJ2-1; weak D call: TRBD2 (6 bases). Trimming left V 0 bases short and J 8 bases short, with 12 bases between. The CDR3 spans 14 residues. Germline V gene lookup returns CDR1 SGHDT and CDR2 YYEEEE. This CDR3 reads CASSLGTTLDEQFF. The DNA for the CDR3 is TGTGCCAGCAGCTTGGGGACTACCTTGGATGAGCAGTTCTTC. The entire variable domain, with the rest obtained from reference TRBV5-6 and TRBJ2-1, is as follows: DAGVTQSPTHLIKTRGQQVTLRCSPKSGHDTVSWYQQALGQGPQFIFQYYEEEERQRGNFPDRFSGHQFPNYSSELNVNALLLGDSALYLCASSLGTTLDEQFFGPGTRLTVL.

The J gene is TRBJ2-2, the V gene TRBV25-1, with D perhaps matching TRBD1 (6 bases). The CDR3 spans 14 residues. Germline-derived CDR1 and CDR2 are MGHDK and SYGVNS. Trimming removed 8 bases at V and 0 bases at J, with 10 bases between. The CDR3 region is CASGGQSNTGELFF. The CDR3 nucleotides read TGTGCCAGCGGAGGACAGTCGAACACCGGGGAGCTGTTTTTT.

This chain joins TRBV9 and TRBJ2-7; D may be TRBD2 (8 bases). The CDR3 is made up of 14 amino acids. The ends were cut back, 0 bases at V and 12 bases at J, with 19 bases in the middle. CDR1 and CDR2 (germline): SGDLS, YYNGEE. CDR3 protein: CASSVATGGGQRYF. The DNA of the CDR3 is TGTGCCAGCAGCGTAGCGACCGGGGGGGGACAGAGGTACTTC.

The gene calls are TRBV20-1 and TRBJ1-1; no firm D call. The CDR3 runs to 11 residues. The V end was cut by 2 bases, the J end by 11 bases, with 12 bases between. Germline loops: CDR1 DFQATT, CDR2 SNEGSKA (reference sequence). The CDR3 DNA reads as TGCAGTGCTAGAAGGCCTTCCTCCGCTTTCTTT. The encoded protein is CSARRPSSAFF.

V is TRBV14 and J is TRBJ2-7; D gene unclear. The CDR3 has 15 residues. V was shortened by 0 bases and J by 5 bases, with 14 bases between the two germline ends. Germline assignment: CDR1 SGHDN and CDR2 FVKESK. In DNA, the CDR3 is TGTGCCAGCAGCCAAGATAGCAGGAGTTTCAACGAGCAGTACTTC. Protein sequence: CASSQDSRSFNEQYF.

This clonotype was found a few times. The rearrangement links TRBV10-3 to TRBJ1-5; D ambiguous. CDR1 and CDR2 from the germline V gene are ENHRY and SYGVKD. Trimming took 3 bases from V and 4 from J, leaving 10 bases between them. The CDR3 covers 14 residues. The CDR3 spells CAISDLSTNQPQHF. The CDR3 coding sequence is TGTGCCATCAGTGACCTTAGCACTAATCAGCCCCAGCATTTT.

This chain connects TRBV12-3 or TRBV12-4 to TRBJ2-1; D is uncertain. Between the trimmed V and J ends, which lost 7 bases and 7 bases, there was a span of 14 bases. This CDR3 comprises 13 residues. The CDR3 here is CASTGGSRNEQFF. DNA for the CDR3: TGTGCCAGCACCGGTGGCTCTAGGAATGAGCAGTTCTTC.

As DNA, the CDR3 is TGTGCCAGCAGCTTGGATACAGGGACAGATACGCAGTATTTT. As protein: CASSLDTGTDTQYF. V gene TRBV5-4 combines with J gene TRBJ2-3; possible D gene TRBD1, 6 bases. The CDR3 loop spans 14 amino acids. V lost 0 bases and J 3 bases, leaving 8 bases between the germline ends. Per the germline V gene, CDR1 is SGHNT and CDR2 is YYREEE (reference sequence). The variable domain in full, with the rest retrieved from reference TRBV5-4 and TRBJ2-3, is ETGVTQSPTHLIKTRGQQVTLRCSSQSGHNTVSWYQQALGQGPQFIFQYYREEENGRGNFPPRFSGLQFPNYSSELNVNALELDDSALYLCASSLDTGTDTQYFGPGTRLTVL.

The rearrangement joins TRBV7-8 to TRBJ1-1; TRBD1 might be the D (5 bases). The germline V gene encodes CDR1 SGHVS and CDR2 FQNEAQ. V lost 3 bases and J 4 bases, leaving 12 bases between the germline ends. CDR3 length: 14 residues. The CDR3 here is CASSFDSSLTEAFF. CDR3 coding DNA: TGTGCCAGCAGCTTTGACAGTAGCCTCACTGAAGCTTTCTTT. The full variable domain, with the rest looked up from reference TRBV7-8 and TRBJ1-1, is GAGVSQSPRYKVAKRGQDVALRCDPISGHVSLFWYQQALGQGPEFLTYFQNEAQLDKSGLPSDRFFAERPEGSVSTLKIQRTQQEDSAVYLCASSFDSSLTEAFFGQGTRLTVV.

This chain joins TRBV10-3 and TRBJ2-3, with TRBD2 matching over 10 bases. Per the germline V gene, CDR1 is ENHRY and CDR2 is SYGVKD. The trim removed 10 bases at V and 0 bases at J, leaving 7 bases unmatched. The CDR3 contains 15 residues. The CDR3: CASGTSVGSTDTQYF. Written as DNA, the CDR3 is TGTGCCAGCGGGACTAGCGTAGGGAGCACAGATACGCAGTATTTT.

The gene calls are TRBV7-9 and TRBJ1-5, with a weak D call TRBD1 (5 bases). Germline CDR1 and CDR2: SEHNR and FQNEAQ (reference sequence). This CDR3 has 16 amino acids. V shed 4 bases and J shed 5 bases, with 18 bases lying between them. The DNA of the CDR3 is TGTGCCAGCAGCTCCTCGGGGGGTTCCCATTATCAGCCCCAGCATTTT. This translates into CASSSSGGSHYQPQHF.

This clonotype has at least ten counts. This chain's CDR3 is CASSDRQGMNTEAFF. The DNA for the CDR3 is TGCGCCAGCAGCGACCGACAGGGGATGAACACTGAAGCTTTCTTT. This sequence joins TRBV10-1 and TRBJ1-1; TRBD1 matches at 8 bases. J gave up 0 bases and V 6 bases, and 6 bases lay outside the gene matches. The germline CDR1 and CDR2 sequences are WNHNN and SYGVQD (reference sequence). The CDR3 covers 15 residues.

The chain recombines TRBV2 with TRBJ2-7, with a weak D call TRBD2 (6 bases). Germline CDR1 SNHLY, CDR2 FYNNEI. Trimming left V 7 bases short and J 6 bases short, with 7 bases between. The CDR3 extends over 10 amino acids. CDR3 region: CASNGGEQYF. Here the CDR3 DNA reads TGTGCCAGCAACGGGGGCGAGCAGTACTTC.

The J gene is TRBJ1-2, the V gene TRBV2, with no clear D. V lost 7 bases, J lost 7 bases, and 13 bases lay in between. Germline V lookup: CDR1 SNHLY, CDR2 FYNNEI. The CDR3 has 12 amino acids. The CDR3 reads CASTQRESGYTF. The CDR3 nucleotides are TGTGCCAGCACCCAGCGGGAGTCTGGCTACACCTTC.

This clonotype appeared many times. The chain recombines TRBV9 with TRBJ2-7; D perhaps matches TRBD1 (5 bases). In germline, CDR1 is SGDLS, CDR2 YYNGEE. Trimming shortened V by 3 bases and J by 6 bases, and 7 bases separated the two germline ends. The CDR3 is made up of 11 amino acids. The CDR3: CASSEGVEQYF. The CDR3 region has the DNA TGTGCCAGCAGCGAAGGGGTCGAGCAGTACTTC.

The chain recombines TRBV20-1 with TRBJ1-6; no firm D call. This CDR3 is 14 amino acids long. Germline V CDR1 and CDR2: DFQATT, SNEGSKA (reference sequence). Trimming took off 0 bases at V and 4 bases at J, with 7 bases between the two ends. CDR3 sequence reads: CSARDEAYNSPLHF. The CDR3 DNA is TGCAGTGCTAGAGATGAAGCGTATAATTCACCCCTCCACTTT.

There are a few counts of this clonotype. V usage is TRBV6-2 or TRBV6-3 and J usage is TRBJ1-6; the match to TRBD1 covers 8 bases. Trimming at V came to 7 bases and at J to 11 bases, leaving 10 bases not matched to a gene. Germline lookup yields CDR1 MNHEY and CDR2 SVGEGT. The CDR3 extends over 14 amino acids. CDR3 loop: CASKPDRERPPLHF. CDR3 DNA: TGTGCCAGCAAACCGGACAGGGAAAGGCCACCCCTCCACTTT.

As for this clonotype: One end of the junction varies from germline; a read error may be responsible. V gene TRBV9 combines with J gene TRBJ2-7; D not certain. CDR3 length equals 15 residues. CDR1 and CDR2 from the germline V gene are SGDLS and YYNGEE. CDR3 nucleotides: TGTGCCAGCAGCGTAGCGGCAGGAATGACCTACGAGCAGCACTTC. The encoded protein is CASSVAAGMTYEQHF.